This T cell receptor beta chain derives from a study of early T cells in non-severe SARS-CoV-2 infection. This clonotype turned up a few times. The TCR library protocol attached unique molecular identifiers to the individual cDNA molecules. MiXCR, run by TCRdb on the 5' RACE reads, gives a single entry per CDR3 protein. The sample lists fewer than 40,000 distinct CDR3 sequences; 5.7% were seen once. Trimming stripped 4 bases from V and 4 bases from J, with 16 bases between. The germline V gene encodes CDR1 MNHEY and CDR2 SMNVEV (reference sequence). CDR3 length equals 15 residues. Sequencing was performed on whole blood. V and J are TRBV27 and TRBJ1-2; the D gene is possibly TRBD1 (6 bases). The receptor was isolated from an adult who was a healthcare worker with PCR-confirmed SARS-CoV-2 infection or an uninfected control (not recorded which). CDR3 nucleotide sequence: TGTGCCAGCAGTTCGTCCTTAGGGGGAAGCTATGGCTACACCTTC. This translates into CASSSSLGGSYGYTF.